The 21 T cell receptor beta chains reported below all come from one sample, sequenced in a study of cytomegalovirus exposure and HLA in healthy donors. The PCR ran on 60 Vbeta and 13 Jbeta primers. The table came from immunoSEQ multiplex PCR; TCRdb's copy has only in-frame clones and leaves some out. The sample records over 70,000 clones, 76% being singletons. Input material: PBMCs. These receptor sequences come from a male donor in good health and CMV-seronegative.

The chain couples TRBV30 to TRBJ2-5, with TRBD1 identical over 7 bases. Trimming took 2 bases from V and 4 from J; bases not matched to a gene: 1. CDR1 is GTSNPN, CDR2 SVGIG, per germline (reference sequence). CDR3 size: 12 residues. In DNA, the CDR3 is TGTGCCTGGAGTACAGGGGTAGAGACCCAGTACTTC. Amino acids: CAWSTGVETQYF.

The V and J genes are TRBV5-1 and TRBJ2-3, with D possibly matching TRBD1 (5 bases). Germline CDR1 and CDR2: SGHRS and YFSETQ. V was shortened by 4 bases and J by 0 bases, with 12 bases between the two germline ends. This CDR3 spans 15 amino acids. The CDR3 reads CASSPGHYSTDTQYF. The CDR3 DNA sequence: TGCGCCAGCAGCCCCGGACACTATAGCACAGATACGCAGTATTTT.

The DNA for the CDR3 is TGTGCCAGCAGTTACGACAGGAAACAGCCCCAGCATTTT. This sequence encodes CASSYDRKQPQHF. V and J are TRBV6-5 and TRBJ1-5; D might be TRBD1 (6 bases). V dropped 2 bases and J dropped 7 bases, with 9 bases sitting between them. The germline CDR1 and CDR2 sequences are MNHEY and SVGAGI. CDR3 length: 13 amino acids.

The rearrangement links TRBV5-1 to TRBJ2-7, with 10 bases matching TRBD2. CDR3 size: 15 residues. V was clipped by 4 bases and J by 1 base; unmatched bases: 5. CDR1 is SGHRS, CDR2 YFSETQ, per germline. The CDR3 spells CASSPGTSASYEQYF. CDR3 DNA: TGCGCCAGCAGCCCGGGGACTAGCGCATCCTACGAGCAGTACTTC. Filled out from reference TRBV5-1 and TRBJ2-7, the complete variable domain reads KAGVTQTPRYLIKTRGQQVTLSCSPISGHRSVSWYQQTPGQGLQFLFEYFSETQRNKGNFPGRFSGRQFSNSRSEMNVSTLELGDSALYLCASSPGTSASYEQYFGPGTRLTVT.

This clone has just a few counts. The chain is built from TRBV4-3 and TRBJ2-1; TRBD2 agrees at 8 bases. The germline V gene has CDR1 LGHNA and CDR2 YSLEER. The V and J ends lost 0 bases and 6 bases, in that order; junction bases with no gene match: 7. The CDR3 covers 16 residues. The CDR3 sequence is CASSQDSGIEINEQFF. The CDR3, as DNA: TGCGCCAGCAGCCAAGATAGCGGGATTGAGATCAATGAGCAGTTCTTC.

The chain carries TRBV29-1 and TRBJ2-3; possibly TRBD1 for D (5 bases). V dropped 0 bases and J dropped 4 bases, with 11 bases sitting between them. CDR1 and CDR2 (germline): SQVTM, ANQGSEA. The CDR3 runs 14 residues. CDR3 nucleotide sequence: TGCAGCGTTGAAGACGAAACAGGAGCAGATACGCAGTATTTT. Its translation: CSVEDETGADTQYF.

This chain links TRBV28 with TRBJ2-5, with D possibly being TRBD2 (7 bases). This CDR3 spans 11 amino acids. Germline V gives CDR1 MDHEN, CDR2 SYDVKM. The CDR3 sequence: CVTRGEGTQYF. The CDR3, as DNA: TGTGTAACTAGGGGGGAGGGGACCCAGTACTTC.

The chain joins TRBV28 to TRBJ1-1, with TRBD1 identical over 9 bases. This CDR3 is 16 amino acids long. The trim removed 4 bases at V and 5 bases at J, leaving 11 bases unmatched. Germline-derived CDR1 and CDR2 are MDHEN and SYDVKM. The CDR3 DNA reads as TGTGCCAGCAGTTGGGGACGATTACAGGGGGCTACTGAAGCTTTCTTT. It specifies CASSWGRLQGATEAFF.

This chain links TRBV5-4 with TRBJ1-4; 9 bases agree with TRBD1. Unmatched junction bases numbered 9, after V lost 4 bases and J lost 8 bases. Per the germline V gene, CDR1 is SGHNT and CDR2 is YYREEE (reference sequence). CDR3 length equals 15 residues. Written as DNA, the CDR3 is TGTGCCAGCAGCCCCCGGGGACAGGGAGGAGAAAAACTGTTTTTT. Translation gives CASSPRGQGGEKLFF.

The CDR3 DNA is TGTGCCAGCAGCCCCGGGACAGGGGGCCTAATGACCACTGAAGCTTTCTTT. Translated: CASSPGTGGLMTTEAFF. The rearrangement links TRBV7-9 to TRBJ1-1; the match to TRBD1 covers 12 bases. With 5 bases clipped from V and 4 bases from J, the junction kept 11 bases outside the gene matches. Germline-derived CDR1 and CDR2 are SEHNR and FQNEAQ (reference sequence). This CDR3 is 17 amino acids long.

Of note for this clone: A junction boundary mismatches the germline segment, possibly from a read error. The chain carries TRBV6-5 and TRBJ2-3; tentatively, D is TRBD2 (5 bases). The V gene's germline CDR1 is MNHEY and CDR2 SVGAGI. This CDR3 is built from 13 residues. CDR3 bases: TGTGTCAGCAGTTATCAGGTAGAGGGTACGCAGTATTTT. It specifies CVSSYQVEGTQYF.

The rearrangement uses TRBV9 and TRBJ2-7; 10 nucleotides align to TRBD1. V dropped 4 bases and J dropped 3; count of bases not matched to a gene: 7. This CDR3 contains 15 residues. Germline CDR1 is SGDLS and CDR2 is YYNGEE. The CDR3 DNA reads as TGTGCCAGCAGCCTCCGGACAGGGGGGGTCTACGAGCAGTACTTC. It specifies CASSLRTGGVYEQYF.

The rearrangement links TRBV4-3 to TRBJ1-2; 8 positions agree with TRBD1. Germline loops: CDR1 LGHNA, CDR2 YSLEER. V shed 0 bases and J 8 bases; nucleotides not matched to a gene: 8. This CDR3 is built from 15 residues. The DNA for the CDR3 is TGCGCCAGCAGCCAAGACCGGACAGGGCTAACGGGCTACACCTTC. Its translation: CASSQDRTGLTGYTF.

The chain links TRBV6-4 to TRBJ1-5; possible D gene TRBD1, 5 bases. CDR3 length: 13 amino acids. From germline, CDR1 is MRHNA and CDR2 SNTAGT. Trimming stripped 5 bases from V and 7 bases from J, with 12 bases between. CDR3 protein: CASSPQRDQPQHF. DNA for the CDR3: TGTGCCAGCAGTCCACAGCGGGACCAGCCCCAGCATTTT.

This chain uses TRBV6-1 with TRBJ1-6, with a weak D call TRBD1 (6 bases). V dropped 4 bases and J dropped 7 bases, with 14 bases sitting between them. The CDR3 extends over 15 amino acids. From germline, CDR1 is MNHNS and CDR2 SASEGT. Here the CDR3 DNA reads TGTGCCAGCAGTGGAGACAGGACAGCAAATTCACCCCTCCACTTT. It specifies CASSGDRTANSPLHF.

Here the CDR3 reads CASRPTGTNTEAFF. The CDR3 bases are TGTGCCAGTAGGCCGACAGGAACGAACACTGAAGCTTTCTTT. This chain links TRBV19 with TRBJ1-1; weak D call: TRBD1 (6 bases). Germline assignment: CDR1 LNHDA and CDR2 SQIVND (reference sequence). Trimming left V 6 bases short and J 1 base short, with 12 bases between. The CDR3 covers 14 residues. Full variable domain (remainder filled in from reference TRBV19 and TRBJ1-1): DGGITQSPKYLFRKEGQNVTLSCEQNLNHDAMYWYRQDPGQGLRLIYYSQIVNDFQKGDIAEGYSVSREKKESFPLTVTSAQKNPTAFYLCASRPTGTNTEAFFGQGTRLTVV.

In DNA, the CDR3 is TGCGCCAGCAGCTTGTGGACTAGGGGGAACACCGGGGAGCTGTTTTTT. This sequence encodes CASSLWTRGNTGELFF. The chain uses TRBV5-1 and TRBJ2-2; 7 bases match TRBD2. CDR1 and CDR2 from the germline V gene are SGHRS and YFSETQ. V lost 1 base, J lost 1 base, and 4 bases stayed unmatched. This CDR3 contains 16 residues.

The chain has TRBV6-6 and TRBJ2-7; the match to TRBD1 covers 7 bases. Germline V gene lookup returns CDR1 MNHNY and CDR2 SVGAGI (reference sequence). CDR3 size: 13 residues. V shed 10 bases and J 3 bases; nucleotides not matched to a gene: 9. The CDR3 is CAISGPGGYEQYF. CDR3 bases: TGTGCCATATCCGGCCCAGGGGGCTACGAGCAGTACTTC.

The V gene is TRBV28, the J gene TRBJ2-1; possible D gene TRBD1, 5 bases. The CDR3 runs 13 residues. Trimming cost V 7 bases and J 7 bases, with 14 bases left between them. CDR1 MDHEN and CDR2 SYDVKM come from the germline V gene. The CDR3 reads CASISGLGNEQFF. CDR3 DNA sequence: TGTGCCAGCATCTCAGGGCTGGGGAATGAGCAGTTCTTC.

The chain recombines TRBV18 with TRBJ2-7, with a weak D call TRBD1 (6 bases). CDR1 is KGHSH, CDR2 LQKENI, per germline. The CDR3 is made up of 13 amino acids. The V end lost 2 bases, the J end lost 4 bases, and 9 bases lay between the germline ends. CDR3 DNA: TGTGCCAGCTCACCAAGCACAGGGTACGAGCAGTACTTC. Its protein is CASSPSTGYEQYF.

This chain connects TRBV7-2 to TRBJ1-1, with 8 bases aligning to TRBD1. This CDR3 spans 15 amino acids. CDR1 SGHTA and CDR2 FQGNSA come from the germline V gene. Trimming removed 1 base from V and 1 base from J; junction bases left unmatched: 2. The CDR3 loop reads CASSLGGTGNTEAFF. CDR3 nucleotide sequence: TGTGCCAGCAGCTTAGGGGGGACAGGGAACACTGAAGCTTTCTTT.